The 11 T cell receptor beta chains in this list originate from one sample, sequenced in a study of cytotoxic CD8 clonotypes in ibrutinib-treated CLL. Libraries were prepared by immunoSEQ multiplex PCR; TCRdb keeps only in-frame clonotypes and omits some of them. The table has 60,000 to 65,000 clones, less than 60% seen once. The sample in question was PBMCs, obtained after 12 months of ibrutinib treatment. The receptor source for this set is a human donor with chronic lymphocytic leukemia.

The CDR3 DNA follows: TGTGCCAGCAGCTCCTCTGTAAGCTCCTACGAGCAGTACGTC. Translating gives CASSSSVSSYEQYV. The J gene is TRBJ2-7, the V gene TRBV11-2; D gene unclear. V lost 4 bases to trimming and J lost 0 bases, with 10 bases between them. Germline-derived CDR1 and CDR2 are SGHAT and FQNNGV. The CDR3 runs to 14 residues.

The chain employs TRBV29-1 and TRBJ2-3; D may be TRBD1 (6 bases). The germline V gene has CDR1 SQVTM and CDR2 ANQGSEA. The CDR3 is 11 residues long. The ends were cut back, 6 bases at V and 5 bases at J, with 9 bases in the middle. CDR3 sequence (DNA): TGCAGCGTCTCAGGGGTAGATACGCAGTATTTT. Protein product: CSVSGVDTQYF.

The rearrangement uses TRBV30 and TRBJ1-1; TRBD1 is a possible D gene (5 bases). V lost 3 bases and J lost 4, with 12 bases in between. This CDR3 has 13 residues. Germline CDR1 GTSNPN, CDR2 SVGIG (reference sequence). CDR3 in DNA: TGTGCCTGGAGGAAGGGGTGGAGCACTGAAGCTTTCTTT. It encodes CAWRKGWSTEAFF.

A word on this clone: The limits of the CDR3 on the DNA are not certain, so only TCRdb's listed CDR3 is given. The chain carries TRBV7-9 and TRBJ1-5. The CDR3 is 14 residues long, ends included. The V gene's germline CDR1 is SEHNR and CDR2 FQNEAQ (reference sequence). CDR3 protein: CASSFGPGNQPQHF.

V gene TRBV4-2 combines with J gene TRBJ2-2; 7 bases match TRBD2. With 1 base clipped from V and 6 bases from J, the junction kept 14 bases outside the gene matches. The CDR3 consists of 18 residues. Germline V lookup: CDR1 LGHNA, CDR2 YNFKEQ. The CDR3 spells CASSQAPVGGIFAGELFF. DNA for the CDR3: TGTGCCAGCAGCCAAGCACCGGTCGGGGGGATTTTCGCCGGGGAGCTGTTTTTT.

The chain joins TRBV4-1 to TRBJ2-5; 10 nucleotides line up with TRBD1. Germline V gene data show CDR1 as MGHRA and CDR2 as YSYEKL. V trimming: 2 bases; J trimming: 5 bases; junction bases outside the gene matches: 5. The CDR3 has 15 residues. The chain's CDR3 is CASSQPGQGMETQYF. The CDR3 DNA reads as TGCGCCAGCAGCCAACCGGGACAGGGGATGGAGACCCAGTACTTC.

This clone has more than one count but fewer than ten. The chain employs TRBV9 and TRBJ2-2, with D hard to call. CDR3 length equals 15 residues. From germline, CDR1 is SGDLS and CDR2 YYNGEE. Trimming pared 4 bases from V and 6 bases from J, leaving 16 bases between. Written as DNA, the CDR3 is TGTGCCAGCAGCCCCAGGACGTCCTATCCCGGGGAGCTGTTTTTT. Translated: CASSPRTSYPGELFF.

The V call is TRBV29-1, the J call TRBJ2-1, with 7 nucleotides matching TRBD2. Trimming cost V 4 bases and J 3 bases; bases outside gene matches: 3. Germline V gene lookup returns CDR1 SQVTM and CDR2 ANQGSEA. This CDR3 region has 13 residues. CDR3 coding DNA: TGCAGCGTTGGTACTAGCGACTACAATGAGCAGTTCTTC. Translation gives CSVGTSDYNEQFF.

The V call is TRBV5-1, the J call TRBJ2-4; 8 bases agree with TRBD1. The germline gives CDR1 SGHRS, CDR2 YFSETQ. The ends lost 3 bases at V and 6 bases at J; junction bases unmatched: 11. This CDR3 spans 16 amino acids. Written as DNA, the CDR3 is TGCGCCAGCAGCTCAAATCCGGGACAGGAGGGAAACATTCAGTACTTC. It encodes CASSSNPGQEGNIQYF.

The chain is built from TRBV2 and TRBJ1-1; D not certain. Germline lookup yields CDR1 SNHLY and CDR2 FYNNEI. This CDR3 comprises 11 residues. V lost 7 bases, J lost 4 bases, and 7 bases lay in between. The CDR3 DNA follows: TGTGCCAGCACGGTAGGCACTGAAGCTTTCTTT. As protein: CASTVGTEAFF.

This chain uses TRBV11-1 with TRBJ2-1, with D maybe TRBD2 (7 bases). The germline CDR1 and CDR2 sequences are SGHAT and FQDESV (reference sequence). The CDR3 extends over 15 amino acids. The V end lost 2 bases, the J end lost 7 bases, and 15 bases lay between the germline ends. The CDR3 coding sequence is TGTGCCAGCAGCTTAATCCGGGGGGCCACAAATGAGCAGTTCTTC. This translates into CASSLIRGATNEQFF.